The entry below gives a single TCR beta chain sequence along with its context. The antigen is not known. This sample was taken from a study of multiple sclerosis patients with progressive multifocal leukoencephalopathy. Study overall: Multiple sclerosis patients on natalizumab who never developed PML served as longitudinally sampled controls.

This CDR3 spans 14 amino acids. CDR1 is SEHNR, CDR2 FQNEAQ, per germline (reference sequence). The ends lost 4 bases at V and 5 bases at J; junction bases unmatched: 6. Time point denoted: before natalizumab initiation. Study findings and constraints: It is unclear whether the findings reflect JC virus infection or general immunocompromise. In most PML patients, TRB repertoires appeared less diverse by entropy.

The repertoire was sequenced with immunoSEQ multiplex PCR; TCRdb's copy has only in-frame clones and lacks some. The table records approximately 31,000 clones, approximately 89% of them present only once. The sequencing input was PBMCs. The receptor was isolated from a human donor with multiple sclerosis. The genes are TRBV7-9 and TRBJ1-1; 8 bases line up with TRBD1. The CDR3 loop is CASSSRTGSTEAFF. The DNA for the CDR3 is TGTGCCAGCAGCTCCAGGACAGGGAGTACTGAAGCTTTCTTT. Drawing the rest from reference TRBV7-9 and TRBJ1-1, the complete variable domain is DTGVSQNPRHKITKRGQNVTFRCDPISEHNRLYWYRQTLGQGPEFLTYFQNEAQLEKSRLLSDRFSAERPKGSFSTLEIQRTEQGDSAMYLCASSSRTGSTEAFFGQGTRLTVV.